This entry is about one TCR beta chain. Its antigen specificity is not known. No base quality information exists; no much larger clone differs at one position. TCR CDR3 regions were amplified from genomic DNA by multiplex PCR using the deep immunoSEQ assay. Extracted genomic DNA from each cell subset was distributed evenly across all wells of several immunoSEQ 96-well plates, and each plate was treated as a replicate. Each replicate PCR for sorted subsets received roughly 0.2 ug genomic DNA, equal to around 32,000 T cell genomes. Purified libraries were quantified with a Qubit 3.0 fluorometer, sized on a Bioanalyzer 2100, and re-quantified with the KAPA Library Quantification kit. Every immunoSEQ 96-well plate was sequenced on a separate single-read 150-cycle Illumina NextSeq 550 flow cell. In the authors' own workflow: Because only junctional sequences without quality scores were contained in the immunoSEQ output, filtering matching that applied to full-length reads could not be performed. To assign V/J genes and CDR3, sequences were annotated using PyIR, a Python wrapper for IgBLAST v1.9, with IMGT germline references. Reads were filtered out if the reads had weak V/J assignments (E-value above 1e-6), no CDR3, stop codons, out-of-frame junctions, or ambiguous translated residues. V3J clonotypes were defined as sequences sharing an identical inferred V gene, J gene, and CDR3 amino acid sequence. To compute the percentage overlap between repertoires, the number of shared unique clonotypes was divided by the size of the smaller repertoire. RTK rarefaction, the Chao1 estimator, and Recon v2.1 estimates of unobserved clonotypes were used to assess repertoire richness. Generation probabilities for all TCRbeta clonotypes obtained by the gDNA method from a handful of donors were computed using OLGA. TCRdb retrieved this table from immuneACCESS and kept in-frame rearrangements only. Not all clones are present; in checked studies, unresolved V genes account for under half, and no reason is known for the remainder. The D gene and trimming were derived from the DNA, and the V and J assignments and clone size from that table. A total of approximately 2.3 million clones appear in this sample, approximately 93% of them only once. Under 0.45% of the sample is taken by the ten largest.

Taken from the germline V gene, the CDR1 and CDR2 loops are SGHRS and YFSETQ. The CDR3 has 14 amino acids, counting the end cysteine and phenylalanine. Left in the record is the CDR3 DNA by itself, 42 bases read in frame from the first base. The V and J ends are trimmed by 0 bases and 9 bases, leaving 10 bases between them. The donors were healthy, HIV-negative adults who had no recently reported acute infections or vaccinations. All donors were Caucasian adults living in Nashville, Tennessee, USA. CD4+ T cells were enriched by magnetic negative selection, after which naive cells were positively selected on CD45RA and the negative fraction was taken as the memory subset. Blood was obtained by leukapheresis, after which PBMCs were separated by Ficoll-Histopaque density gradient centrifugation and cryopreserved in liquid nitrogen vapor phase. Analytical flow cytometry was used to check the purity and quantity of each magnetically sorted T cell population. Genomic DNA was isolated from every sorted fraction and measured by UV absorbance on a Nanodrop 2000c.

This entry is derived from a study of shared clonotypes between healthy human individuals (TCRdb year 2020). At the level of the whole study: The cohort comprised a couple of women and a few men aged 18 to 49 years. For each donor, CD4 naive and CD4 memory were each run on three plates, CD8 naive on two plates, and CD8 memory on one plate. Blood TCR repertoires of about five healthy adults were deeply sequenced to estimate repertoire size and the extent of clonotype sharing between individuals. Per donor, leukapheresis produced somewhere between about 0.85 and 8.9 billion PBMCs. Libraries were prepared and TCR repertoires were sequenced by different laboratories using diverse techniques, in order to increase sequencing depth and limit assay-specific biases.

Overall study outcomes, separate from this receptor: Compared with non-shared clonotypes, the clonotypes found in all four sorted-subset donors had higher generation probabilities. Only blood was sampled, and tissue TCR repertoires likely differ from those in blood. Across a few donors, roughly 5% of naive CD4, 3.5% of naive CD8, approximately 2.5% of memory CD4, and around 0.4% of memory CD8 clonotypes were shared. Based on pairwise subsampling, the degree of clonotype sharing among donors was expected to be affected by sequencing depth. The small number of donors limited the genetic and exposure-history diversity represented. Even with the large sequencing depth, rarefaction of the sorted-subset datasets indicated that sequencing was incomplete. Estimated clonotype richness was generally larger for naive than for memory subsets.

The V and J segments used are TRBV5-1 and TRBJ1-6; the D segment could be TRBD1, given 6 matching bases. Sequencing input: naive CD4+ T cells from PBMCs. Per the publication, the cell subset or site label means: CD45RA+ positively selected. This TCR came from a man between 18 and 35 years old in good health. Some clones in this sample may be carry-over from other donors' samples. In nucleotide form, the sequence is TGCGCCAGCAGCTTGGGGACAGTAGGTTCACCCCTCCACTTT. This translates into CASSLGTVGSPLHF.